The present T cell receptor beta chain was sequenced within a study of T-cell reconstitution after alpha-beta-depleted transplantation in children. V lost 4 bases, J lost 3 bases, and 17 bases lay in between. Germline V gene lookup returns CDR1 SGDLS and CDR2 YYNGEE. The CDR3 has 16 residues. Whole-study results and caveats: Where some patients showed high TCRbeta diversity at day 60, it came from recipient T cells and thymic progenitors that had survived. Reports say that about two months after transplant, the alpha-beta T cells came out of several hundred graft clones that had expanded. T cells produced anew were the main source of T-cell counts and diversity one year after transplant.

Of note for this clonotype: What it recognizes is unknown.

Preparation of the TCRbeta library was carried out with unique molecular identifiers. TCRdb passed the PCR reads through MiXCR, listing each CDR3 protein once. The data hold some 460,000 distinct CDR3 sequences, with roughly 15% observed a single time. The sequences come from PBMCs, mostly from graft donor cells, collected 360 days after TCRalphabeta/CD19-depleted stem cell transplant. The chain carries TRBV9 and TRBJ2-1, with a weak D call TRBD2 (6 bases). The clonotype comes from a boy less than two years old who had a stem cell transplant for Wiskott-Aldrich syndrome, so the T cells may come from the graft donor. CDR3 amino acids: CASSPYGDFFYNEQFF. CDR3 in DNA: TGTGCCAGCAGCCCCTACGGGGACTTCTTCTACAATGAGCAGTTCTTC. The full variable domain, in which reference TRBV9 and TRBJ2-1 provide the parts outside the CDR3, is DSGVTQTPKHLITATGQRVTLRCSPRSGDLSVYWYQQSLDQGLQFLIQYYNGEERAKGNILERFSAQQFPDLHSELNLSSLELGDSALYFCASSPYGDFFYNEQFFGPGTRLTVL.